A single sample is the source of the 16 T cell receptor beta chains below, sequenced in a study of CD8+CD57+ T cells in acquired aplastic anemia. Genomic DNA acted as the template from which TCR beta VDJ combination and CDR3 sequence profiling were carried out. TCRdb re-called the reads with MiXCR, one entry per CDR3 protein. The sample shows tens of thousands of distinct CDR3 sequences, about 77% of them seen only once. Input material: sorted CD4+, CD8+, or CD8+CD57+ T cells (not recorded which) from PBMCs. The receptors stem from a human donor in good health, serving as a control.

This clonotype was picked up one time. The chain is built from TRBV9 and TRBJ2-3; D possibly corresponds to TRBD2 (7 bases). CDR3 length equals 15 residues. V was shortened by 2 bases and J by 6 bases, with 16 bases between the two germline ends. CDR1 and CDR2 from the germline V gene are SGDLS and YYNGEE. In DNA, the CDR3 is TGTGCCAGCAGCGTCCTACATGGGGGGGCGGATACGCAGTATTTT. It codes for CASSVLHGGADTQYF.

V and J are TRBV2 and TRBJ2-2, with a weak D call TRBD2 (5 bases). Germline V gene data show CDR1 as SNHLY and CDR2 as FYNNEI. The CDR3 has 15 amino acids. The V and J ends lost 0 bases and 7 bases respectively, with 12 bases between them. CDR3 coding DNA: TGTGCCAGCAGTGAAGCGACTACGGGCAGCGGGGAGCTGTTTTTT. It specifies CASSEATTGSGELFF.

The rearrangement uses TRBV6-1 and TRBJ1-5; D remains ambiguous. The CDR3 is made up of 14 amino acids. Between the trimmed V and J ends, which lost 6 bases and 3 bases, there was a span of 12 bases. Germline CDR1 reads MNHNS; CDR2 reads SASEGT. CDR3 DNA: TGTGCCAGCAGCAATTCAGCCTACAATCAGCCCCAGCATTTT. Translated: CASSNSAYNQPQHF.

The chain uses TRBV6-5 and TRBJ2-2; 11 bases are a match to TRBD2. The CDR3 length is 17 residues. V shed 0 bases, J shed 7 bases, and the junction held 7 bases outside the gene matches. Germline V gene sequence: CDR1 MNHEY, CDR2 SVGAGI. This CDR3 reads CASSYSISGGADGELFF. The CDR3 nucleotides are TGTGCCAGCAGTTACTCGATTAGCGGGGGGGCGGACGGGGAGCTGTTTTTT.

The chain employs TRBV2 and TRBJ1-1; unclear D gene. V lost 6 bases, J lost 6 bases, and 5 bases lay in between. CDR3 length equals 10 residues. Germline V gene sequence: CDR1 SNHLY, CDR2 FYNNEI. CDR3 protein: CASRGAEAFF. Here the CDR3 DNA reads TGTGCCAGCAGGGGAGCTGAAGCTTTCTTT.

V and J are TRBV2 and TRBJ1-1; D gene uncertain. Germline V lookup: CDR1 SNHLY, CDR2 FYNNEI. The CDR3 length is 16 residues. Trimming shortened V by 10 bases and J by 1 base, and 22 bases separated the two germline ends. CDR3 nucleotides: TGTGCCAACAGCTCTGGCAGTGATCTAGGGAACACTGAAGCTTTCTTT. Translation: CANSSGSDLGNTEAFF.

This clonotype was seen once. This chain uses TRBV29-1 with TRBJ2-5; D is possibly TRBD1 or TRBD2 (5 bases each). Germline V gene lookup returns CDR1 SQVTM and CDR2 ANQGSEA. The CDR3 is 13 amino acids. The V end was cut by 6 bases, the J end by 9 bases, with 20 bases between. The CDR3 region is CSVSRDVGSSQYF. The CDR3 nucleotides are TGCAGCGTATCTCGGGACGTGGGATCGTCCCAGTACTTC.

This clonotype turned up a few times. The chain uses TRBV7-2 and TRBJ1-1; D remains unclear. Germline V gives CDR1 SGHTA, CDR2 FQGNSA. The CDR3 has 13 amino acids. The V end was cut by 5 bases, the J end by 1 base, with 8 bases between. CDR3 in DNA: TGTGCCAGCAGCCCGAGGCCGAACACTGAAGCTTTCTTT. Amino acids: CASSPRPNTEAFF.

This chain uses TRBV19 with TRBJ2-7; D is ambiguous. This CDR3 region has 11 residues. V lost 6 bases and J 7 bases, leaving 10 bases between the germline ends. Per germline, CDR1 LNHDA and CDR2 SQIVND (reference sequence). The CDR3 DNA is TGTGCCAGTAGGATACGGGTAGAGCAGTACTTC. Amino acids: CASRIRVEQYF.

The rearrangement uses TRBV7-2 and TRBJ1-4; D is uncertain. Trimming left V 0 bases short and J 0 bases short, with 5 bases between. Germline-derived CDR1 and CDR2 are SGHTA and FQGNSA. The length of the CDR3 is 15 residues. The CDR3 DNA reads TGTGCCAGCAGCTTAGCAGGACCAACTAATGAAAAACTGTTTTTT. This translates into CASSLAGPTNEKLFF.

The chain couples TRBV7-8 to TRBJ1-5; D possibly corresponds to TRBD1 (5 bases). The CDR3 has 16 amino acids. Germline CDR1 and CDR2: SGHVS and FQNEAQ. With 4 bases removed from V and 4 bases from J, the gap between germline ends came to 17 bases. In DNA form, the CDR3 reads TGTGCCAGCAGCTCCCAGGGCCAAGGCCCGAATCAGCCCCAGCATTTT. It translates to CASSSQGQGPNQPQHF.

The rearrangement uses TRBV24-1 and TRBJ1-5, with a possible D match to TRBD1 (5 bases). CDR1 KGHDR and CDR2 SFDVKD come from the germline V gene. V lost 9 bases and J lost 5, with 13 bases in between. The CDR3 has 13 residues. As DNA, the CDR3 is TGTGCCACCGGGGGGGAGAGTGATCAGCCCCAGCATTTT. Protein product: CATGGESDQPQHF.

CDR3 coding DNA: TGTGCCAGCAGCAAACAGGGAGATACGCAGTATTTT. It encodes CASSKQGDTQYF. The chain uses TRBV7-2 and TRBJ2-3, with a weak D call TRBD1 (6 bases). This CDR3 is built from 12 residues. Trimming left V 5 bases short and J 5 bases short, with 8 bases between. From germline, CDR1 is SGHTA and CDR2 FQGNSA.

The V and J genes are TRBV7-9 and TRBJ2-5; D is ambiguous. CDR1 and CDR2 (germline): SEHNR, FQNEAQ (reference sequence). The CDR3 consists of 15 residues. The V end lost 2 bases, the J end lost 5 bases, and 15 bases lay between the germline ends. CDR3 DNA: TGTGCCAGCAGCTTATGGCGAGAGATTGAGGAGACCCAGTACTTC. Its protein is CASSLWREIEETQYF.

The chain joins TRBV10-2 to TRBJ2-7; a weak D match, TRBD1 (5 bases). The V and J ends lost 7 bases and 3 bases respectively, with 10 bases between them. The CDR3 is 12 amino acids. Germline CDR1 reads WSHSY; CDR2 reads SAAADI. The DNA for the CDR3 is TGCGCCAGCATGCAGGGTGGCTACGAGCAGTACTTC. Translated: CASMQGGYEQYF.

This clonotype was observed a single time. CDR3 in amino acids: CSAPDPGDEKLFF. CDR3 bases: TGCAGCGCACCGGACCCAGGGGATGAAAAACTGTTTTTT. V is TRBV29-1 and J is TRBJ1-4; perhaps TRBD1 as D (6 bases). The CDR3 is 13 amino acids. Trimming removed 7 bases at V and 6 bases at J, with 15 bases between. Germline V CDR1 and CDR2: SQVTM, ANQGSEA.